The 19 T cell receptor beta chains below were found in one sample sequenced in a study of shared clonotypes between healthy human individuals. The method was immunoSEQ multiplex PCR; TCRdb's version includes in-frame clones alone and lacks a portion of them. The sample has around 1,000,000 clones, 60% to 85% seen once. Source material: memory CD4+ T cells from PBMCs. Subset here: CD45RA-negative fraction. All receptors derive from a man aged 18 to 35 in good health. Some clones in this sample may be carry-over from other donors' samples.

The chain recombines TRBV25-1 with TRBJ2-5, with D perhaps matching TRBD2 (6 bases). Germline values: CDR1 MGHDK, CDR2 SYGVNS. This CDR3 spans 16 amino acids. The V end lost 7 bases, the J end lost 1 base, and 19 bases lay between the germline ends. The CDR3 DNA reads TGTGCCAGCACCCCCTTGGTTGGCGGGACCCAAGAGACCCAGTACTTC. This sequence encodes CASTPLVGGTQETQYF.

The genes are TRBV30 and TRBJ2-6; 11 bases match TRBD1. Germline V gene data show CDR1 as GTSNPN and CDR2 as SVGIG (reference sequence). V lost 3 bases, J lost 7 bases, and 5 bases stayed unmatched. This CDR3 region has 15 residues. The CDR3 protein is CAWSTGQGGANVLTF. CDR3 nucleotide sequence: TGTGCCTGGAGCACGGGACAGGGGGGAGCCAACGTCCTGACTTTC.

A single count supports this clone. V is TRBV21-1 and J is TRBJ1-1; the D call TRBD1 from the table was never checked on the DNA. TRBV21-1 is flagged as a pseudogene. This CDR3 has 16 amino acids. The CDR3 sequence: CASSTTEAGENTEAFF. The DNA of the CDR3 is TGTGCCAGCAGCACGACTGAGGCAGGGGAGAACACTGAAGCTTTCTTT.

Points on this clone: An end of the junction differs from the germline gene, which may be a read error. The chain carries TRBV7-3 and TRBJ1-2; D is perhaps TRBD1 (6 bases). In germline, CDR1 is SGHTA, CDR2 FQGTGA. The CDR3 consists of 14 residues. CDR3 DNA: TGTGCCAGCAGCTTAACGGACAGAACGGGGGGCTATACCTTC. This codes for CASSLTDRTGGYTF. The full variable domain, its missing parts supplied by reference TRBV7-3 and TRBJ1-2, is GAGVSQTPSNKVTEKGKYVELRCDPISGHTALYWYRQSLGQGPEFLIYFQGTGAADDSGLPNDRFFAVRPEGSVSTLKIQRTERGDSAVYLCASSLTDRTGGYTFGSGTRLTVV.

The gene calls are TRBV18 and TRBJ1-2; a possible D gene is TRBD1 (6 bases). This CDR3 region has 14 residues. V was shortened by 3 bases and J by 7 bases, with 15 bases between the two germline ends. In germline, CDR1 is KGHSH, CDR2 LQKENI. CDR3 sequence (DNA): TGTGCCAGCTCACCTCAGGACCAGGGGAGTGGCTACACCTTC. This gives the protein CASSPQDQGSGYTF.

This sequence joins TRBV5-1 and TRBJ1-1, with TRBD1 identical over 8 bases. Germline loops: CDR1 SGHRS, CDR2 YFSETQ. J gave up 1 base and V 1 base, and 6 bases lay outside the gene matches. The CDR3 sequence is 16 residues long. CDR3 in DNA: TGCGCCAGCAGCTTGACCCAGGGGGCCCCGAACACTGAAGCTTTCTTT. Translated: CASSLTQGAPNTEAFF.

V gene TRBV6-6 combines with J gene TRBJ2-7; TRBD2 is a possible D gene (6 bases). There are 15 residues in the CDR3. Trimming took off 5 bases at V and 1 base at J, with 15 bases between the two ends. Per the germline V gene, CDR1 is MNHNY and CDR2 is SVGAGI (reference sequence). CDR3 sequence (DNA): TGTGCCAGCAGTCCCACCTTAGCGGTATCCTACGAGCAGTACTTC. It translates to CASSPTLAVSYEQYF.

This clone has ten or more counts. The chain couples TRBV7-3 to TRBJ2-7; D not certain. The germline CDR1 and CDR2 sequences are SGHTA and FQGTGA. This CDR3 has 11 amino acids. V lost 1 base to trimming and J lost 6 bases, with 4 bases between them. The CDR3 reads CASSLICEQYF. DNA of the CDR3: TGTGCCAGCAGCTTAATTTGCGAGCAGTACTTC.

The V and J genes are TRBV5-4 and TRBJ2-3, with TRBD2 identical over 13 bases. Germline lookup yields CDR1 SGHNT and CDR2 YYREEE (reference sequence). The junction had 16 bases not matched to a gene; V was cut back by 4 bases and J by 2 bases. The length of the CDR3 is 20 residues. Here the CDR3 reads CASSSGTSGNLPPTTDTQYF. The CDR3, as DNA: TGTGCCAGCAGCAGCGGGACTAGCGGGAACCTACCGCCAACCACAGATACGCAGTATTTT.

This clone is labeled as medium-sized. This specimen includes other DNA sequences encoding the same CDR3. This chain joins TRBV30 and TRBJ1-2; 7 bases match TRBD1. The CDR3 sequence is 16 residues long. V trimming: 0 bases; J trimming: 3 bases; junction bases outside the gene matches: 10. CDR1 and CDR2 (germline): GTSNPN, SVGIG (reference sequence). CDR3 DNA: TGTGCCTGGAGTGTCAACCCACAGGGGACTCACTATGGCTACACCTTC. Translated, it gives CAWSVNPQGTHYGYTF. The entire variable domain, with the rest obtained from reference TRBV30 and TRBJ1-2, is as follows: SQTIHQWPATLVQPVGSPLSLECTVEGTSNPNLYWYRQAAGRGLQLLFYSVGIGQISSEVPQNLSASRPQDRQFILSSKKLLLSDSGFYLCAWSVNPQGTHYGYTFGSGTRLTVV.

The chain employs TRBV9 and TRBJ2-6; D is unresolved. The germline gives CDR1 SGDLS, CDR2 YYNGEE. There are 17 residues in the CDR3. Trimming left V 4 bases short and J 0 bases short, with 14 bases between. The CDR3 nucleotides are TGTGCCAGCAGCATAACGGTATCACGCTCTGGGGCCAACGTCCTGACTTTC. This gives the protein CASSITVSRSGANVLTF.

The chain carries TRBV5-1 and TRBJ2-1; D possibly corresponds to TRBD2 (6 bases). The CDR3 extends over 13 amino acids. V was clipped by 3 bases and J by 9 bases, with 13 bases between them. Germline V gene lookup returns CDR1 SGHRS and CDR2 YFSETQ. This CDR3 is CASSSVGGSEQFF. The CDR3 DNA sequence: TGCGCCAGCAGCTCTGTCGGGGGTAGTGAGCAGTTCTTC.

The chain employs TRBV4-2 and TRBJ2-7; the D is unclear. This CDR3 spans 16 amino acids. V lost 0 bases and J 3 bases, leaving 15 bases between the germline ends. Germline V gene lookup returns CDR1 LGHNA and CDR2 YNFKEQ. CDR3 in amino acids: CASSQDHRPPLYEQYF. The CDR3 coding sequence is TGTGCCAGCAGCCAAGATCATAGGCCCCCCCTCTACGAGCAGTACTTC.

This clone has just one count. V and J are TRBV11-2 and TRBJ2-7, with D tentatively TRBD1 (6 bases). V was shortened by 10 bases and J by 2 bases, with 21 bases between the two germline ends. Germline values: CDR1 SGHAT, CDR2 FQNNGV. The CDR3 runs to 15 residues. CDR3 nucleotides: TGTGCCACCCAGCTTACGTTTCCAGGGGCCTACGAGCAGTACTTC. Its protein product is CATQLTFPGAYEQYF.

The CDR3, as DNA: TGTGCCAGCAGCCCTCAAAGCGCTCGGGGGACAGATACGCAGTATTTT. This codes for CASSPQSARGTDTQYF. The J gene is TRBJ2-3, the V gene TRBV4-2, with D possibly TRBD2 on 6 matching bases. Trimming left V 4 bases short and J 3 bases short, with 17 bases between. From germline, CDR1 is LGHNA and CDR2 YNFKEQ. CDR3 length equals 16 residues.

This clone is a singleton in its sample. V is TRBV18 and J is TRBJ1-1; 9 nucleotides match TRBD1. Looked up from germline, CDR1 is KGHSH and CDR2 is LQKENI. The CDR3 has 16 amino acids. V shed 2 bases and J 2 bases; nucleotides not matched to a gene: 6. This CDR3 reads CASSPFSGQGNTEAFF. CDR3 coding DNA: TGTGCCAGCTCACCATTCTCGGGACAGGGAAACACTGAAGCTTTCTTT.

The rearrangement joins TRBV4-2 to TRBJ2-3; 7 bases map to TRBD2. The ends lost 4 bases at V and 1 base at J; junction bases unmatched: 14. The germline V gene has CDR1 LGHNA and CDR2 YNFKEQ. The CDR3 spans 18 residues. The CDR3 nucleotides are TGTGCCAGCAGCCCCTTGGGGGAGCGGGACCCGGGCACAGATACGCAGTATTTT. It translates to CASSPLGERDPGTDTQYF.

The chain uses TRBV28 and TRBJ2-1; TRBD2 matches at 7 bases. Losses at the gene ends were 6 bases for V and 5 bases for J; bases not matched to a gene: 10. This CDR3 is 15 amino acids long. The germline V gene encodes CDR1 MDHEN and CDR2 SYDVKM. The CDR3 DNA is TGTGCCAGCAGGCCCCGCCTGGGAGGGCACAATGAGCAGTTCTTC. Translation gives CASRPRLGGHNEQFF.

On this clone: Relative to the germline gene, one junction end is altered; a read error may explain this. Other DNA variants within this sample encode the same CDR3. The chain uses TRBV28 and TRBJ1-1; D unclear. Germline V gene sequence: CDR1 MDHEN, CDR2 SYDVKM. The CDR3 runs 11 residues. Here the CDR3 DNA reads TGTGCCAGCCGTTTGGGAACTGAAGCTTTCTTT. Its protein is CASRLGTEAFF.